Below, one TCR beta chain is given with its context. Its target is unknown. This entry comes from a study of human T cells and chemical hapten exposure. For the study at large: TCR yields differed between samples (mainly from small differences in pooled library volume). Regarding the study as a whole: Sensitizing to DPC left TCRs with a frequency above 1 in 1000 unaltered.

With 3 bases removed from V and 4 bases from J, the gap between germline ends came to 16 bases. Germline assignment: CDR1 MDHEN and CDR2 SYDVKM. CDR3 length equals 15 residues. The authors' total RNA extraction used unfractionated whole blood. The library tagged individual cDNA molecules with unique molecular identifiers. Per the authors' pipeline: Per sample, the median was around 100,000 TCRs, with values from roughly 23,000 to 700,000. One entry per CDR3 protein results from TCRdb running MiXCR on the 5' RACE reads. These V and J calls derive from TCRdb rather than the authors' analysis. The data contain 100,000 to 120,000 distinct CDR3 sequences, approximately 20% of them singletons.

This receptor was taken from a human donor in good health. The gene calls are TRBV28 and TRBJ2-7; D remains ambiguous. The DNA for the CDR3 is TGTGCCAGCAGTTTCCCGGTCAGTTACGTTTACGAGCAGTACTTC. As protein: CASSFPVSYVYEQYF. Supplemented by reference TRBV28 and TRBJ2-7, the full variable domain reads DVKVTQSSRYLVKRTGEKVFLECVQDMDHENMFWYRQDPGLGLRLIYFSYDVKMKEKGDIPEGYSVSREKKERFSLILESASTNQTSMYLCASSFPVSYVYEQYFGPGTRLTVT.